Each of the 30 T cell receptor beta chains below was sequenced from the same sample in a study of blood T cell repertoires in COVID-19. The data were produced by immunoSEQ multiplex PCR, yet TCRdb's version contains in-frame clones alone and is incomplete. In the table there are under 400,000 clones, 89% of which are singletons. The sequenced sample was peripheral blood. The receptors were sampled from a woman aged 60-70 years with COVID-19, enrolled during active disease.

The chain is built from TRBV7-6 and TRBJ1-1; the D gene is possibly TRBD1 (5 bases). Germline-derived CDR1 and CDR2 are SGHVS and FNYEAQ. Between the trimmed V and J ends, which lost 1 base and 5 bases, there was a span of 23 bases. The length of the CDR3 is 18 residues. The CDR3 nucleotides are TGTGCCAGCAGCTTAGACAGCAAACCCGGGGGTTTCTGGACTGAAGCTTTCTTT. Amino acid sequence: CASSLDSKPGGFWTEAFF.

The chain has TRBV6-1 and TRBJ1-2; D is unclear. This CDR3 spans 13 amino acids. Trimming took 3 bases from V and 8 from J, leaving 13 bases between them. In germline, CDR1 is MNHNS, CDR2 SASEGT. The CDR3 region has the DNA TGTGCCAGCAGTGACGAGCGGGCCGACGGCTACACCTTC. Its translation is CASSDERADGYTF.

The chain employs TRBV6-1 and TRBJ2-3; unclear D gene. The CDR3 loop spans 16 amino acids. Germline CDR1 is MNHNS and CDR2 is SASEGT. V gave up 0 bases and J gave up 0 bases, with 10 bases separating them. This chain's CDR3 is CASSEAVLYSTDTQYF. The CDR3 DNA follows: TGTGCCAGCAGTGAAGCGGTCCTCTATAGCACAGATACGCAGTATTTT.

V is TRBV5-1 and J is TRBJ2-1; D is perhaps TRBD2 (6 bases). Per germline, CDR1 SGHRS and CDR2 YFSETQ. The CDR3 covers 14 residues. V was pared by 4 bases and J by 1 base, with 9 bases between. In nucleotides, the CDR3 is TGCGCCAGCAGCACGGGACTTTCCTACAATGAGCAGTTCTTC. Amino acid sequence: CASSTGLSYNEQFF.

V usage is TRBV7-2 and J usage is TRBJ1-2; 7 bases match TRBD1. Germline V gives CDR1 SGHTA, CDR2 FQGNSA. After removal of 5 bases from V and 4 bases from J, the junction contained 7 bases not matched to a gene. The CDR3 spans 14 residues. CDR3 in amino acids: CASSPSRDSYGYTF. CDR3 nucleotides: TGTGCCAGCAGCCCGAGCCGGGACAGCTATGGCTACACCTTC.

This chain joins TRBV6-5 and TRBJ2-3; D ambiguous. The ends were cut back, 2 bases at V and 0 bases at J, with 6 bases in the middle. Germline values: CDR1 MNHEY, CDR2 SVGAGI. The CDR3 sequence is 14 residues long. This CDR3 reads CASSYERSTDTQYF. In DNA form, the CDR3 reads TGTGCCAGCAGTTACGAACGGAGCACAGATACGCAGTATTTT.

The gene calls are TRBV7-9 and TRBJ1-1; D remains ambiguous. The CDR3 is made up of 13 amino acids. V was clipped by 0 bases and J by 5 bases, with 7 bases between them. Germline CDR1 reads SEHNR; CDR2 reads FQNEAQ (reference sequence). The CDR3 spells CASSLAAATEAFF. The CDR3 DNA reads TGTGCCAGCAGCTTAGCCGCGGCGACTGAAGCTTTCTTT.

This clone showed up just once. The V call is TRBV7-3, the J call TRBJ2-6, with TRBD1 matching over 9 bases. CDR1 is SGHTA and CDR2 is FQGTGA in the germline V gene. The CDR3 is 17 amino acids. V dropped 2 bases and J dropped 1; count of bases not matched to a gene: 3. The CDR3 region is CASSLGTGRSGANVLTF. The CDR3 DNA sequence: TGTGCCAGCAGCTTAGGGACAGGGCGGTCTGGGGCCAACGTCCTGACTTTC.

The J gene is TRBJ2-7, the V gene TRBV14; unclear D gene. The V end lost 0 bases, the J end lost 2 bases, and 8 bases lay between the germline ends. The CDR3 runs to 14 residues. Per the germline V gene, CDR1 is SGHDN and CDR2 is FVKESK. The CDR3 protein is CASSQERRAYEQYF. In DNA form, the CDR3 reads TGTGCCAGCAGCCAAGAACGGAGAGCCTACGAGCAGTACTTC.

The V and J genes are TRBV7-2 and TRBJ2-1, with 7 bases aligning to TRBD1. The CDR3 is made up of 15 amino acids. Germline lookup yields CDR1 SGHTA and CDR2 FQGNSA. After removal of 1 base from V and 8 bases from J, the junction contained 8 bases not matched to a gene. The CDR3 DNA reads as TGTGCCAGCAGCTTAGGGCCAACAGGGGTCTATGAGCAGTTCTTC. Translated, it gives CASSLGPTGVYEQFF.

V and J are TRBV3-1 (or the pseudogene TRBV3-2) and TRBJ2-7; TRBD2 is a possible D gene (7 bases). The CDR3 is 13 residues long. Trimming pared 4 bases from V and 5 bases from J, leaving 12 bases between. CDR1 is LGHDT, CDR2 YNNKEL, per germline (reference sequence). The CDR3 DNA reads as TGTGCCAGCAGCCGGGGGGGCCCAAACGAGCAGTACTTC. Translating it yields CASSRGGPNEQYF.

The chain joins TRBV28 to TRBJ1-5; D ambiguous. Trimming pared 6 bases from V and 5 bases from J, leaving 11 bases between. Germline values: CDR1 MDHEN, CDR2 SYDVKM. The CDR3 sequence is 13 residues long. The CDR3 DNA reads TGTGCCAGCAGGGCGGCAGACTATCAGCCCCAGCATTTT. Its protein product is CASRAADYQPQHF. The full variable domain, in which reference TRBV28 and TRBJ1-5 provide the parts outside the CDR3, is DVKVTQSSRYLVKRTGEKVFLECVQDMDHENMFWYRQDPGLGLRLIYFSYDVKMKEKGDIPEGYSVSREKKERFSLILESASTNQTSMYLCASRAADYQPQHFGDGTRLSIL.

The rearrangement uses TRBV4-1 and TRBJ1-5; the match to TRBD1 covers 8 bases. The CDR3 totals 15 residues. The germline V gene has CDR1 MGHRA and CDR2 YSYEKL. J gave up 6 bases and V 6 bases, and 10 bases lay outside the gene matches. CDR3 residues: CASRPTTGGVQPQHF. The CDR3 DNA follows: TGCGCCAGCAGACCTACTACAGGGGGGGTTCAGCCCCAGCATTTT.

J is TRBJ1-2 and V is TRBV12-3 or TRBV12-4; no clear D gene. Between the trimmed V and J ends, which lost 7 bases and 4 bases, there was a span of 13 bases. The CDR3 loop spans 13 amino acids. The CDR3 here is CASTPGLSYGYTF. The CDR3 region has the DNA TGTGCCAGCACTCCCGGGTTAAGCTATGGCTACACCTTC.

The rearrangement joins TRBV7-9 to TRBJ1-1, with D perhaps matching TRBD1 (5 bases). The CDR3 consists of 15 residues. Germline-derived CDR1 and CDR2 are SEHNR and FQNEAQ (reference sequence). With 5 bases removed from V and 2 bases from J, the gap between germline ends came to 15 bases. As DNA, the CDR3 is TGTGCCAGCAGCCCCCAGGGTCTGGGAAACACTGAAGCTTTCTTT. It translates to CASSPQGLGNTEAFF.

In this sample, this clone turned up once. The junction departs from germline at one end; a sequencing error may be responsible. The V gene is TRBV5-5, the J gene TRBJ2-7; D perhaps matches TRBD1 (6 bases). The CDR3 loop spans 12 amino acids. The germline gives CDR1 SGHKS, CDR2 YYEKEE (reference sequence). The CDR3 DNA follows: TGTGCCAGCAGACTAGGGGGTCACGAGCAGCACTTC. Translation gives CASRLGGHEQHF.

This clone was recorded a few times. The chain combines TRBV19 with TRBJ1-5, with 8 nucleotides matching TRBD1. Trimming took 4 bases from V and 2 from J; bases not matched to a gene: 4. The CDR3 has 15 residues. CDR1 is LNHDA, CDR2 SQIVND, per germline (reference sequence). Here the CDR3 reads CASSTRGRGNQPQHF. In DNA, the CDR3 is TGTGCCAGTAGTACCAGGGGGCGTGGCAATCAGCCCCAGCATTTT.

The rearrangement links TRBV7-3 to TRBJ1-2; a weak D match, TRBD1 (5 bases). The V and J ends lost 2 bases and 6 bases respectively, with 7 bases between them. This CDR3 is built from 12 residues. CDR1 and CDR2 (germline): SGHTA, FQGTGA. CDR3 DNA sequence: TGTGCCAGCAGCTTAGCAGGGCATGGCTACACCTTC. This translates into CASSLAGHGYTF.

The chain joins TRBV19 to TRBJ2-5, with a weak D call TRBD2 (6 bases). The length of the CDR3 is 14 residues. V was trimmed by 3 bases and J by 5 bases, leaving 13 bases between them. The germline V gene has CDR1 LNHDA and CDR2 SQIVND (reference sequence). As DNA, the CDR3 is TGTGCCAGTAGTATCGCCGGGAGAGTCGAGACCCAGTACTTC. Translated, it gives CASSIAGRVETQYF.

The chain joins TRBV9 to TRBJ2-7; 9 nucleotides agree with TRBD1. V lost 0 bases and J lost 2; bases outside the gene matches: 6. This CDR3 comprises 16 residues. Germline CDR1 is SGDLS and CDR2 is YYNGEE. The DNA for the CDR3 is TGTGCCAGCAGCGTAGGTCCGACAGGGGGTGCCTACGAGCAGTACTTC. Its protein is CASSVGPTGGAYEQYF.

This chain joins TRBV19 and TRBJ1-5; D perhaps matches TRBD1 (5 bases). Germline lookup yields CDR1 LNHDA and CDR2 SQIVND (reference sequence). CDR3 size: 13 residues. V shed 4 bases and J shed 2 bases, with 6 bases lying between them. The CDR3 spells CASSKTGNQPQHF. The CDR3 DNA follows: TGTGCCAGTAGTAAGACAGGCAATCAGCCCCAGCATTTT.

The rearrangement joins TRBV5-1 to TRBJ2-1; 7 bases are shared with TRBD2. Germline CDR1 reads SGHRS; CDR2 reads YFSETQ. This CDR3 comprises 12 residues. Trimming cost V 4 bases and J 10 bases; bases outside gene matches: 5. This chain's CDR3 is CASSITSVEQFF. The CDR3 nucleotides are TGCGCCAGCAGCATTACTAGCGTCGAGCAGTTCTTC.

V and J are TRBV19 and TRBJ1-5; D remains ambiguous. V was clipped by 5 bases and J by 7 bases, with 9 bases between them. Looked up from germline, CDR1 is LNHDA and CDR2 is SQIVND (reference sequence). The CDR3 is 12 amino acids. DNA of the CDR3: TGTGCCAGTAGTCGAGGAAACCAGCCCCAGCATTTT. Encoded protein: CASSRGNQPQHF.

J is TRBJ1-1 and V is TRBV11-3; possible D gene TRBD1, 5 bases. Trimming shortened V by 0 bases and J by 1 base, and 9 bases separated the two germline ends. The germline CDR1 and CDR2 sequences are SGHNT and YENEEA. The CDR3 has 15 amino acids. Here the CDR3 reads CASSLDGGKNTEAFF. The CDR3 DNA reads TGTGCCAGCAGCTTAGATGGGGGGAAGAACACTGAAGCTTTCTTT.

This chain links TRBV7-9 with TRBJ2-1, with D perhaps matching TRBD2 (5 bases). The CDR3 sequence is 13 residues long. CDR1 is SEHNR, CDR2 FQNEAQ, per germline (reference sequence). V lost 5 bases and J 6 bases, leaving 11 bases between the germline ends. CDR3 region: CASSPWEINEQFF. CDR3 bases: TGTGCCAGCAGCCCCTGGGAGATCAATGAGCAGTTCTTC.

The chain combines TRBV18 with TRBJ1-1, with D uncertain. The CDR3 covers 13 residues. CDR1 is KGHSH, CDR2 LQKENI, per germline. The V end was cut by 5 bases, the J end by 0 bases, with 7 bases between. This CDR3 is CASSGQLNTEAFF. CDR3 DNA: TGTGCCAGCTCAGGGCAGTTGAACACTGAAGCTTTCTTT.

The V call is TRBV3-1 (or the pseudogene TRBV3-2), the J call TRBJ1-2; TRBD1 matches 9 bases. The CDR3 covers 12 residues. Unmatched junction bases numbered 2, after V lost 2 bases and J lost 10 bases. From germline, CDR1 is LGHDT and CDR2 YNNKEL (reference sequence). The CDR3 coding sequence is TGTGCCAGCAGCCAATGGACAGGGGACTACACCTTC. It yields the protein CASSQWTGDYTF.

This clone was detected once. This sequence joins TRBV7-9 and TRBJ1-6; D not resolved. This CDR3 has 16 residues. CDR1 and CDR2 (germline): SEHNR, FQNEAQ (reference sequence). V lost 2 bases and J lost 10, with 18 bases in between. The CDR3 here is CASSLSSVVEGSPLHF. CDR3 coding DNA: TGTGCCAGCAGCTTAAGTTCAGTAGTTGAGGGCTCACCCCTCCACTTT.

The chain recombines TRBV5-1 with TRBJ1-3, with 7 bases that match TRBD1. The CDR3 loop spans 17 amino acids. J gave up 4 bases and V 0 bases, and 10 bases lay outside the gene matches. CDR1 and CDR2 (germline): SGHRS, YFSETQ. This CDR3 is CASSLVGQTNRGNTIYF. The CDR3 DNA reads as TGCGCCAGCAGCTTGGTGGGACAGACAAATCGGGGAAACACCATATATTTT.

A single count supports this clone. V and J are TRBV5-4 and TRBJ1-2, with 9 bases lining up with TRBD1. J gave up 8 bases and V 4 bases, and 6 bases lay outside the gene matches. The CDR3 is made up of 13 amino acids. Germline CDR1 is SGHNT and CDR2 is YYREEE (reference sequence). The CDR3 spells CASSPSGTGGYTF. CDR3 bases: TGTGCCAGCAGCCCGTCCGGGACAGGGGGCTACACCTTC. The full variable domain, rest sourced from reference TRBV5-4 and TRBJ1-2, is ETGVTQSPTHLIKTRGQQVTLRCSSQSGHNTVSWYQQALGQGPQFIFQYYREEENGRGNFPPRFSGLQFPNYSSELNVNALELDDSALYLCASSPSGTGGYTFGSGTRLTVV.